Below, 15 T cell receptor beta chains from the same sample are listed, as sequenced in a study of T cell responses to AZD1222 COVID-19 vaccine. Assay used: immunoSEQ multiplex PCR; TCRdb lists only in-frame clones, some missing. The table includes approximately 90,000 clones, 85% to 90% detected once. This specimen consisted of peripheral blood, obtained on day 0 of AZD1222 vaccination. The receptor source for this set is an adult in good health.

This clone was seen a single time. The chain joins TRBV10-3 to TRBJ1-1, with unresolved D. CDR1 ENHRY and CDR2 SYGVKD come from the germline V gene. This CDR3 has 15 residues. The V end was cut by 6 bases, the J end by 1 base, with 15 bases between. The CDR3 region is CAISQDGGKNTEAFF. DNA of the CDR3: TGTGCCATCAGCCAGGACGGAGGAAAGAACACTGAAGCTTTCTTT.

This clone was seen once. V gene TRBV28 combines with J gene TRBJ2-7; D might be TRBD2 (6 bases). Germline CDR1 MDHEN, CDR2 SYDVKM. With 2 bases removed from V and 3 bases from J, the gap between germline ends came to 14 bases. The CDR3 has 15 amino acids. The CDR3: CASSLVAGPFYEQYF. The CDR3 nucleotides are TGTGCCAGCAGTTTAGTGGCGGGGCCTTTCTACGAGCAGTACTTC.

This clone was counted once. This chain joins TRBV19 and TRBJ2-2, with TRBD2 identical over 8 bases. The CDR3 consists of 15 residues. In germline, CDR1 is LNHDA, CDR2 SQIVND (reference sequence). J was trimmed by 3 bases and V by 7 bases; bases with no gene match: 7. The CDR3 sequence is CASKEGGGYTGELFF. In DNA, the CDR3 is TGTGCCAGTAAGGAAGGCGGGGGGTACACCGGGGAGCTGTTTTTT.

J is TRBJ2-1 and V is TRBV19; 12 positions agree with TRBD2. CDR3 length equals 16 residues. Germline V gene data show CDR1 as LNHDA and CDR2 as SQIVND (reference sequence). J was trimmed by 6 bases and V by 9 bases; bases with no gene match: 12. The CDR3 DNA reads as TGTGCCAGCCGTAACCTGCTAGCGGGAGGGCCCAATGAGCAGTTCTTC. It encodes CASRNLLAGGPNEQFF.

The table lists this clone with a few counts. The rearrangement links TRBV4-2 to TRBJ1-2, with TRBD1 identical over 9 bases. From germline, CDR1 is LGHNA and CDR2 YNFKEQ. V trimming: 4 bases; J trimming: 8 bases; junction bases outside the gene matches: 11. This CDR3 contains 15 residues. The CDR3 DNA reads TGTGCCAGCAGCCGAGATCCGGGACAGGGATACGGCTACACCTTC. Residues: CASSRDPGQGYGYTF.

This clone was counted once. The rearrangement links TRBV10-3 to TRBJ2-7, with 8 bases aligning to TRBD1. This CDR3 region has 16 residues. Germline V lookup: CDR1 ENHRY, CDR2 SYGVKD. After removal of 2 bases from V and 0 bases from J, the junction contained 6 bases not matched to a gene. The CDR3 DNA reads as TGTGCCATCAGTGAGGGGCAGGGGGCGGTCTCCTACGAGCAGTACTTC. As protein: CAISEGQGAVSYEQYF.

The genes are TRBV30 and TRBJ1-2, with 8 nucleotides matching TRBD1. Germline V CDR1 and CDR2: GTSNPN, SVGIG (reference sequence). V gave up 6 bases and J gave up 4 bases; unmatched junction bases: 13. CDR3 length: 15 residues. This chain's CDR3 is CACRTGKVTGYGYTF. The DNA of the CDR3 is TGTGCCTGCCGGACAGGGAAGGTTACGGGCTATGGCTACACCTTC.

This clone was observed once. This rearrangement joins TRBV24-1 to TRBJ2-3; TRBD2 matches at 8 bases. V lost 4 bases, J lost 2 bases, and 13 bases stayed unmatched. The CDR3 sequence is 18 residues long. Germline loops: CDR1 KGHDR, CDR2 SFDVKD. CDR3 sequence: CATSDRPGTSPDTDTQYF. In nucleotides, the CDR3 is TGTGCCACCAGTGACCGTCCCGGGACTAGTCCCGACACAGATACGCAGTATTTT.

This clone was seen just once. The V gene is TRBV19, the J gene TRBJ2-7; 8 nucleotides match TRBD2. Germline CDR1 reads LNHDA; CDR2 reads SQIVND (reference sequence). With V trimmed by 8 bases and J by 5 bases, 8 bases remained unmatched. CDR3 length equals 13 residues. The CDR3 spells CASQKVAGNEQYF. The CDR3 DNA reads as TGTGCCAGTCAAAAGGTAGCGGGGAACGAGCAGTACTTC.

This clone was seen a handful of times. The chain recombines TRBV19 with TRBJ2-6; tentative D call: TRBD1 (6 bases). V was shortened by 5 bases and J by 1 base, with 9 bases between the two germline ends. Germline CDR1 LNHDA, CDR2 SQIVND (reference sequence). The CDR3 is made up of 15 amino acids. The CDR3 DNA sequence: TGTGCCAGTAGTGAGACAGGTTCTGGGGCCAACGTCCTGACTTTC. It specifies CASSETGSGANVLTF.

J is TRBJ1-4 and V is TRBV2; possibly TRBD1 for D (5 bases). This CDR3 is built from 16 residues. From germline, CDR1 is SNHLY and CDR2 FYNNEI. With 6 bases removed from V and 4 bases from J, the gap between germline ends came to 18 bases. In DNA form, the CDR3 reads TGTGCCAGCAGCCCCTTTGGGGGAGGAATTAATGAAAAACTGTTTTTT. The encoded protein is CASSPFGGGINEKLFF.

J is TRBJ2-3 and V is TRBV29-1, with 7 bases identical to TRBD1. CDR3 length equals 14 residues. With 6 bases clipped from V and 2 bases from J, the junction kept 8 bases outside the gene matches. The germline V gene has CDR1 SQVTM and CDR2 ANQGSEA. The CDR3 DNA is TGCAGCGTGGGTACAGGGGCATCCACAGATACGCAGTATTTT. It encodes CSVGTGASTDTQYF.

The genes are TRBV18 and TRBJ2-7; 7 nucleotides match TRBD2. CDR1 and CDR2 from the germline V gene are KGHSH and LQKENI. V was pared by 3 bases and J by 2 bases, with 4 bases of the junction left unmatched. The CDR3 has 14 residues. The CDR3 DNA follows: TGTGCCAGCTCACCTAGCGGGCCCACCTACGAGCAGTACTTC. Translating gives CASSPSGPTYEQYF.

The rearrangement uses TRBV4-1 and TRBJ1-2; maybe TRBD1 (5 bases). Germline CDR1 is MGHRA and CDR2 is YSYEKL. The CDR3 consists of 16 residues. Deletions cut 0 bases from V and 7 bases from J, with 18 bases between. CDR3: CASSQEGVSYYSGYTF. CDR3 DNA: TGCGCCAGCAGCCAAGAAGGGGTTAGCTATTATTCTGGCTACACCTTC.

This clone was counted a single time. The chain uses TRBV6-5 and TRBJ2-7; D unclear. The CDR3 has 15 amino acids. Trimming took 2 bases from V and 2 from J, leaving 13 bases between them. Germline V gene lookup returns CDR1 MNHEY and CDR2 SVGAGI. CDR3 sequence: CASSYLGQPTYEQYF. The CDR3 region has the DNA TGTGCCAGCAGTTACCTTGGGCAGCCTACCTACGAGCAGTACTTC.